Described below is a single T cell receptor beta chain sequence and its context. Its cognate antigen has yet to be identified. Sequenced on a NextSeq 550. The Human TCR Profiling Kit (MiLaboratory) was used to prepare UMI-labeled 5' RACE TRB cDNA libraries. cDNA synthesis used the entire amount of extracted RNA, and PCR amplification then used the entire amount of cDNA produced. Libraries were prepared in parallel using an identical number of PCR cycles. The original methods were these. MIGEC and MiXCR extracted about 54,000 +/- 9,700 unique UMI-labeled TRB cDNA molecules per library, requiring at least two reads per UMI. Each library averaged 40,000 +/- 10,000 functional in-frame TRB CDR3 nucleotide clonotypes without stop codons. After downsampling to 5000 UMI-labeled TRB molecules per sample, diversity metrics, including normalized Shannon-Wiener and Chao1, were computed in VDJtools. VDJtools computed clonotype-size-weighted physicochemical properties of the central five CDR3 residues: interaction energy, strength, volume and Kidera factor 4. Based on TCRdb reprocessing of the reads, there is one entry per CDR3 protein sequence, and DNA is missing. The V and J calls were determined by TCRdb, not by the authors. This sample's listing comprises just over 60,000 distinct CDR3 sequences. The ten biggest clones cover 4.3% of the sample.

This record belongs to a study of CXCR3-negative and CXCR3-positive naive CD8 T cells (dated by TCRdb to the late 2010s). For the study in its entirety: In total, around 150 million TRB reads were obtained, or roughly 1.5 +/- 0.3 million reads per library. Diversity and physicochemical repertoire analyses covered 11 donors pooled from two independent experiments. Naive subsets from five or six donors and memory cells from 3 donors were included in the TRBV-TRBJ cluster analysis.

On the study overall, not on this receptor specifically: Surface CD5, linked to self-reactivity in mice, was comparable between naive subsets; TCR interaction strength was therefore also inferred from TRB CDR3 physicochemical properties. Compared with CXCR3-negative naive cells, CXCR3-positive naive cells had TRB CDR3s with higher hydrophobicity (lower Kidera factor 4), lower energy, and higher strength and volume indices. Naive CXCR3-negative and CXCR3-positive cells from the same donor showed similar TRBV-TRBJ usage, whereas memory cells showed distinct patterns. Repertoire diversity was comparably high in both naive subsets but much lower in memory CD8+ T cells. Because CXCR3 expression was partially decreased after cryopreservation, freshly isolated PBMCs were used for most assays.

From cysteine to phenylalanine, the CDR3 is 16 amino acids long. The protein alone is recorded here. CDR1 DFQATT and CDR2 SNEGSKA were looked up in the germline V gene (reference sequence). Each CD8+ T cell subset was flow-sorted in triplicate, with under 350,000 cells per subset placed directly into RLT lysis buffer. To keep memory contaminants out, a stringent definition of naive CD8+ T cells was applied: CD45RO-CCR7+CD27+CD95-. Standard density gradient centrifugation was used to isolate peripheral blood mononuclear cells from buffy coats. Naive CXCR3-negative and CXCR3-positive CD8+ T cells were flow-sorted using a FACSAria III. Total RNA was extracted from sorted cells using an RNeasy Mini Kit.

This receptor was obtained from a human donor in good health. Some clones in this sample may be carry-over from other donors' samples. Material for sequencing was naive CXCR3- CD8+ T cells from blood. The sample's cell subset or site label, decoded: CD45RO-CCR7+CD27+CD95- naive CD8+ T cells lacking CXCR3 (TNR3-). This chain joins TRBV20-1 to TRBJ2-7; TCRdb indicates TRBD1, and absent DNA this call remains unverified. The CDR3 sequence is CSARDLVQGPVYEQYF.